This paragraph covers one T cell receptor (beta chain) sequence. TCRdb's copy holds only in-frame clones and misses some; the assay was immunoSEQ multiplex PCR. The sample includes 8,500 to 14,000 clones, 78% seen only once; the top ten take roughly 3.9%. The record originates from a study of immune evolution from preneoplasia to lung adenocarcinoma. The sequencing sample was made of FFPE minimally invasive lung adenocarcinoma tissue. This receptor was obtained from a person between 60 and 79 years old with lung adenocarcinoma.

The CDR3 DNA follows: TGTGCCAGCAGCTTAGCTCCTAACTATGGCTACACCTTC. Protein product: CASSLAPNYGYTF. The chain links TRBV11-2 to TRBJ1-2; no reliable D call. The germline V and J ends were trimmed by 1 base and 0 bases, with 3 bases remaining between them. The CDR3 has 13 amino acids. Germline CDR1 SGHAT, CDR2 FQNNGV.